This T cell receptor beta chain came from a study of T cell repertoires in cytomegalovirus infection. Study-level points and caveats: HLA-C-restricted CMV clonotypes gave the most frequent clonotype in two of eight donors.

MiXCR was run by TCRdb on the reads, yielding one entry per CDR3 protein. The sample has almost 550,000 distinct CDR3 sequences; about 17% are singletons. About this clonotype: The antigen is unknown.

Looked up from germline, CDR1 is LNHDA and CDR2 is SQIVND (reference sequence). The CDR3 contains 11 residues. The V gene lost 7 bases and the J gene lost 5 bases, with 8 bases spanning the gap. The sample was CD8+ T cells from PBMCs. The receptor comes from a human donor in good health (CMV status not recorded). Some clones in this sample may be carry-over from other donors' samples. The rearrangement joins TRBV19 to TRBJ1-1; tentative D call: TRBD1 (6 bases). The CDR3 is CASKRGTEAFF. The CDR3 bases are TGTGCCAGTAAAAGGGGGACTGAAGCTTTCTTT.